The present TCR beta chain was sequenced within a study of molecular identifiers for immune sequencing clone quantification. Study results and limitations: Approximately 980,000 naive cells reportedly did not prevent detection of spiked Jurkat TCR RNA from one cell.

Ten or more counts support this clonotype. Its antigen is not identified. Bulk TCR libraries were made with methods that had been previously described and with listed TCR primers. One entry per CDR3 protein, called by TCRdb with MiXCR from the PCR reads. The sample consists of 55,000 to 75,000 distinct CDR3 sequences, roughly 20% of them appearing once. The CDR3 has 17 residues. From germline, CDR1 is SNHLY and CDR2 FYNNEI. The V and J ends lost 5 bases and 5 bases, in that order; junction bases with no gene match: 16. The TCR comes from a human donor in good health. Some libraries in this study had Jurkat cell RNA spiked in. Source material: naive CD8+ T cells from blood, with Jurkat cell RNA spiked in. Noted subset: FACS-sorted CD8+CD4-CCR7+CD45RA+ naive T cells. The genes are TRBV2 and TRBJ2-5; 8 nucleotides line up with TRBD1. CDR3 bases: TGTGCCAGCAGTCCCGTCACCTCCCGGACAGGGAAGGAGACCCAGTACTTC. It specifies CASSPVTSRTGKETQYF.